This T cell receptor beta chain appears in the sequencing data of a study of T-cell reconstitution after alpha-beta-depleted transplantation in children. Construction of the TCRbeta library involved unique molecular identifiers. TCRdb passed the PCR reads through MiXCR, listing each CDR3 protein once. This sample has under 300,000 distinct CDR3 sequences; 9.7% occur once, and the top ten carry 5% to 6%. V dropped 0 bases and J dropped 5; count of bases not matched to a gene: 4. Germline V gene sequence: CDR1 SGHRS, CDR2 YFSETQ. This CDR3 contains 14 residues. This clonotype was counted many times. The sequenced sample was PBMCs from the stem cell graft donor, obtained from the stem cell graft. The receptor's source is a human donor who donated a stem cell graft to a child with SCID. This chain uses TRBV5-1 with TRBJ1-1, with 7 bases matching TRBD1. The CDR3 loop reads CASSLGDSGTEAFF. CDR3 sequence (DNA): TGCGCCAGCAGCTTGGGGGACAGTGGGACTGAAGCTTTCTTT.